This paragraph reports one T cell receptor (beta chain). The antigen remains unidentified. Germline assignment: CDR1 LNHDA and CDR2 SQIVND (reference sequence). V was cut by 7 bases and J by 4 bases, with 13 bases left in between. This CDR3 has 13 residues. This specimen belongs to a study of T cell responses to AZD1222 COVID-19 vaccine. Assay: immunoSEQ multiplex PCR; the TCRdb copy retains only in-frame clones and omits some. The sample includes 70,000 to 95,000 clones, approximately 90% seen only once; the top ten take more than 9%. General observations from the study: Clonal diversity may have been underestimated in mostly white British donors.

The origin of this receptor is an adult who received the AZD1222 COVID-19 vaccine. The sequenced sample was peripheral blood, obtained 28 days after the second AZD1222 dose. V usage is TRBV19 and J usage is TRBJ1-2; weak D call: TRBD1 (5 bases). The CDR3 DNA reads TGTGCCAGTACCCCCGGGGGGGGCTATGGCTACACCTTC. Translation gives CASTPGGGYGYTF. Based on the CDR3 plus reference TRBV19 and TRBJ1-2, the full variable domain is DGGITQSPKYLFRKEGQNVTLSCEQNLNHDAMYWYRQDPGQGLRLIYYSQIVNDFQKGDIAEGYSVSREKKESFPLTVTSAQKNPTAFYLCASTPGGGYGYTFGSGTRLTVV.